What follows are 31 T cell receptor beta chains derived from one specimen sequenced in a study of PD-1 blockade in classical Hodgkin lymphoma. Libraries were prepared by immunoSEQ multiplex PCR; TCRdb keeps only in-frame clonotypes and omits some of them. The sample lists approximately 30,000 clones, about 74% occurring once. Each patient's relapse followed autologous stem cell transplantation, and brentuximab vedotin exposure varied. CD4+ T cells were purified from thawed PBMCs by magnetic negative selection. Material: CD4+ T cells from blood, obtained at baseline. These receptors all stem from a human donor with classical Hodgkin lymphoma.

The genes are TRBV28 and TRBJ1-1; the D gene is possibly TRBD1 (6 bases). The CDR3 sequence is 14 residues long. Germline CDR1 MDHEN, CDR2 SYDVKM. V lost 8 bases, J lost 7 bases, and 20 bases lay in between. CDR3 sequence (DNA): TGTGCCAGCCATTCTGGGGGGGCGGGCTTTGAAGCTTTCTTT. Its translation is CASHSGGAGFEAFF.

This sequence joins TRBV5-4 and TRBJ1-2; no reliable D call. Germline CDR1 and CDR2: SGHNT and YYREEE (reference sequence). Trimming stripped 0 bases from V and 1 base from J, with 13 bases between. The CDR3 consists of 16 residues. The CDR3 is CASSLVPDVSNYGYTF. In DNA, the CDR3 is TGTGCCAGCAGCTTGGTCCCGGACGTAAGTAACTATGGCTACACCTTC.

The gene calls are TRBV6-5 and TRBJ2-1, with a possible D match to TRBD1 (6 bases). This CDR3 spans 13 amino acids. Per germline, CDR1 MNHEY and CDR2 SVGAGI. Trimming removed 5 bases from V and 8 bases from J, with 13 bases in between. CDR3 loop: CASSRPTGDEQFF. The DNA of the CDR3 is TGTGCCAGCAGTAGACCGACAGGCGATGAGCAGTTCTTC.

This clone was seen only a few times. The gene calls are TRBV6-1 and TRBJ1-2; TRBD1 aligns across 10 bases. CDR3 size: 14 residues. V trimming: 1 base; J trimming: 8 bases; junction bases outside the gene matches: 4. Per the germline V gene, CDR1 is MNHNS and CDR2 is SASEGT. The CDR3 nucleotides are TGTGCCAGCAGTGAAGTTGACAGGGGGCGCGGCTACACCTTC. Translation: CASSEVDRGRGYTF.

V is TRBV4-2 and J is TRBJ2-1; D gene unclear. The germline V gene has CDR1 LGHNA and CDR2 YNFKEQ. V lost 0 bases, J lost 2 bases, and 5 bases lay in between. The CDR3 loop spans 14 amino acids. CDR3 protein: CASSQEGTYNEQFF. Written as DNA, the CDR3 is TGTGCCAGCAGCCAAGAGGGTACCTACAATGAGCAGTTCTTC.

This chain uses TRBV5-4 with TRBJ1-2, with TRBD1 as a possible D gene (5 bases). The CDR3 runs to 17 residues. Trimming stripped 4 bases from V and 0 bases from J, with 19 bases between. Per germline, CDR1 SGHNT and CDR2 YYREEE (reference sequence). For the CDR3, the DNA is TGTGCCAGCAGCACCACCCGACCGGACAACACTAACTATGGCTACACCTTC. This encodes CASSTTRPDNTNYGYTF. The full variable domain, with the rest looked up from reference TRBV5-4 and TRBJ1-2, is ETGVTQSPTHLIKTRGQQVTLRCSSQSGHNTVSWYQQALGQGPQFIFQYYREEENGRGNFPPRFSGLQFPNYSSELNVNALELDDSALYLCASSTTRPDNTNYGYTFGSGTRLTVV.

CDR3 residues: CASSWNLETQYF. In nucleotides, the CDR3 is TGTGCCAGCAGTTGGAATTTAGAGACCCAGTACTTC. This rearrangement joins TRBV28 to TRBJ2-5; unclear D gene. The CDR3 length is 12 residues. Trimming shortened V by 4 bases and J by 4 bases, and 7 bases separated the two germline ends. The germline V gene encodes CDR1 MDHEN and CDR2 SYDVKM.

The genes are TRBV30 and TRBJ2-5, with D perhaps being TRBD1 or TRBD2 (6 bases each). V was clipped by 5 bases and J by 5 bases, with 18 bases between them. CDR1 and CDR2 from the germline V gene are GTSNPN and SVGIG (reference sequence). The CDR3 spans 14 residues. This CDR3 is CAWSPTGRTETQYF. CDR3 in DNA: TGTGCCTGGTCCCCCACAGGGAGGACGGAGACCCAGTACTTC. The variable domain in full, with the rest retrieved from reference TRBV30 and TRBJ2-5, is SQTIHQWPATLVQPVGSPLSLECTVEGTSNPNLYWYRQAAGRGLQLLFYSVGIGQISSEVPQNLSASRPQDRQFILSSKKLLLSDSGFYLCAWSPTGRTETQYFGPGTRLLVL.

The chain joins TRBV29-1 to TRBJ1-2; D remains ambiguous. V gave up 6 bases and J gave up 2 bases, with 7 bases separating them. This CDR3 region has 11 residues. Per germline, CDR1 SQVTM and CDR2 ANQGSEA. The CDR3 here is CSVERNYGYTF. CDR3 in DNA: TGCAGCGTCGAGAGGAACTATGGCTACACCTTC.

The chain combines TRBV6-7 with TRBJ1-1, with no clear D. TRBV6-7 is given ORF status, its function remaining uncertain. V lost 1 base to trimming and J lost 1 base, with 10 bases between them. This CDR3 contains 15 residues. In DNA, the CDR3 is TGTGCCAGCAGTTACTTGGACGGAGGGAACACTGAAGCTTTCTTT. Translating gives CASSYLDGGNTEAFF.

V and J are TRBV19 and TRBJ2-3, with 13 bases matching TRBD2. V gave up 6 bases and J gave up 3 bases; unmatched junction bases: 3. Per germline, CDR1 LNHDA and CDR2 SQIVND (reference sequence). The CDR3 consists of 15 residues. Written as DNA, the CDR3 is TGTGCCAGTAGGACTAGCGGGGGGATAACAGATACGCAGTATTTT. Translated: CASRTSGGITDTQYF.

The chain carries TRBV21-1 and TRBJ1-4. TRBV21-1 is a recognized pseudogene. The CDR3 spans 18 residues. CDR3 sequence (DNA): TGTGCCAGCAGCAAAGGAGGGCCATCCCCAAGATATAATGAAAAACTGTTTTTT. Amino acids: CASSKGGPSPRYNEKLFF.

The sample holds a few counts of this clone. The CDR3 DNA is TGTGCCAGCAGCTCGGGGGACAGGGAAGGCTACACCTTC. Translating gives CASSSGDREGYTF. The rearrangement links TRBV7-9 to TRBJ1-2; TRBD1 agrees at 9 bases. This CDR3 region has 13 residues. Unmatched junction bases numbered 5, after V lost 4 bases and J lost 8 bases. Germline V gene lookup returns CDR1 SEHNR and CDR2 FQNEAQ (reference sequence).

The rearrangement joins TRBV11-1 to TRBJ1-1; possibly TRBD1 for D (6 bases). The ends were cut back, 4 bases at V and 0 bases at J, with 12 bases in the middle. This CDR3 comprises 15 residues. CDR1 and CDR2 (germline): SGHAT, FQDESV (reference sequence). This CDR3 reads CASSSNRVLNTEAFF. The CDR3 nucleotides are TGTGCCAGCAGCTCGAACAGGGTTCTGAACACTGAAGCTTTCTTT.

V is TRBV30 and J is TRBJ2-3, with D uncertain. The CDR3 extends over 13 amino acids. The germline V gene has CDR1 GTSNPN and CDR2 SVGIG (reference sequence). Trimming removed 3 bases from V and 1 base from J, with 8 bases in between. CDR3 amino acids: CAWRTSGTDTQYF. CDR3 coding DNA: TGTGCCTGGAGGACCAGCGGCACAGATACGCAGTATTTT.

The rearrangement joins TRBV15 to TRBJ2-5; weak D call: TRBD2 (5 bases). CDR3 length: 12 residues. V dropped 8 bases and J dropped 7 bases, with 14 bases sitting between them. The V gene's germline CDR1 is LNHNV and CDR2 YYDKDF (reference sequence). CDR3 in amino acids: CATATGRGTQYF. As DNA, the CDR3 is TGTGCCACCGCGACGGGGAGAGGGACCCAGTACTTC.

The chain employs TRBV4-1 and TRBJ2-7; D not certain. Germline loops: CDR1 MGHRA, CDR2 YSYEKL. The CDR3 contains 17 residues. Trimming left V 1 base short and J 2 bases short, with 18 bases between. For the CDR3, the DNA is TGCGCCAGCAGCCAAGTTGCTAGGAGACCCTATCCCTACGAGCAGTACTTC. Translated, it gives CASSQVARRPYPYEQYF.

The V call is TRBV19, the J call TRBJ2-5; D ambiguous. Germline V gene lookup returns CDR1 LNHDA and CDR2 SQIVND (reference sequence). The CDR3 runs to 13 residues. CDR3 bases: TGTGCGATATCTAGAGCCTTACAAGAGACCCAGTACTTC. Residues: CAISRALQETQYF.

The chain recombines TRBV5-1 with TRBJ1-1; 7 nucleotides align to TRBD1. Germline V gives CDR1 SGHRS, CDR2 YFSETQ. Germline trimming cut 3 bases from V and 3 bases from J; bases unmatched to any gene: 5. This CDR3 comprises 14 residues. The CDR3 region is CASSSQGQHTEAFF. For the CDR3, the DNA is TGCGCCAGCAGCTCACAGGGGCAGCACACTGAAGCTTTCTTT.

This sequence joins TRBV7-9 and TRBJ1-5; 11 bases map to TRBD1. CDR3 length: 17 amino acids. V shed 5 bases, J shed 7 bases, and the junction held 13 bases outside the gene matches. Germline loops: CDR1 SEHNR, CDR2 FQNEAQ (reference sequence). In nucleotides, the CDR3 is TGTGCCAGCAGCCCCGACCAGGACAGGGGGCTAGGACAGCCCCAGCATTTT. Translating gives CASSPDQDRGLGQPQHF.

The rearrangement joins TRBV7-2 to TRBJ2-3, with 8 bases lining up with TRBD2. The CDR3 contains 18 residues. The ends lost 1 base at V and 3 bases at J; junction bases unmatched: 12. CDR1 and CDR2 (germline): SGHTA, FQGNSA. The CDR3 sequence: CASSLGFRGGPGTDTQYF. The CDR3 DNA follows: TGTGCCAGCAGCTTAGGATTTCGGGGGGGGCCTGGAACAGATACGCAGTATTTT.

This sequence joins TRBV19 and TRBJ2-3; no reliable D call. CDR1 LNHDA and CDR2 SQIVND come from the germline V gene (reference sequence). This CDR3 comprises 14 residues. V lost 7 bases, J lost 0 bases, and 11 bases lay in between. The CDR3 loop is CASNNEPSTDTQYF. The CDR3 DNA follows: TGTGCCAGTAACAACGAGCCTAGCACAGATACGCAGTATTTT.

CDR3 region: CASSIPGSGANVLTF. The CDR3 bases are TGTGCCAGTAGTATCCCCGGGTCCGGGGCCAACGTCCTGACTTTC. The V call is TRBV19, the J call TRBJ2-6; D ambiguous. The germline V gene encodes CDR1 LNHDA and CDR2 SQIVND (reference sequence). The CDR3 runs 15 residues. The ends were cut back, 3 bases at V and 4 bases at J, with 10 bases in the middle.

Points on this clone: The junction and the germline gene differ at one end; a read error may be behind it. The CDR3 loop is CASSPTGLAGEEHF. CDR3 in DNA: TGTGCCAGCTCACCAACGGGACTAGCGGGGGAAGAACACTTC. V is TRBV18 and J is TRBJ2-7, with 14 bases identical to TRBD2. Germline CDR1 is KGHSH and CDR2 is LQKENI. CDR3 size: 14 residues. The full variable domain, rest sourced from reference TRBV18 and TRBJ2-7, is NAGVMQNPRHLVRRRGQEARLRCSPMKGHSHVYWYRQLPEEGLKFMVYLQKENIIDESGMPKERFSAEFPKEGPSILRIQQVVRGDSAAYFCASSPTGLAGEEHFGPGTRLTVT.

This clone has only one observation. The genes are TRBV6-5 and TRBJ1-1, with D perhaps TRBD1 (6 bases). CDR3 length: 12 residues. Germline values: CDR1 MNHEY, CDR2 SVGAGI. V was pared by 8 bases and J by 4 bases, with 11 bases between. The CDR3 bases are TGTGCCAGCGGTCGACAGGTCACTGAAGCTTTCTTT. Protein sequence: CASGRQVTEAFF.

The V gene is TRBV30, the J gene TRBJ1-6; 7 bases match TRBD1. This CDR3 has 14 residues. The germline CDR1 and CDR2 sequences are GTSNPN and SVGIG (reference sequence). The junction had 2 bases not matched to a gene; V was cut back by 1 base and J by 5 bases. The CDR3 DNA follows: TGTGCCTGGAGTGGCGGACAGGATAATTCACCCCTCCACTTT. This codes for CAWSGGQDNSPLHF.

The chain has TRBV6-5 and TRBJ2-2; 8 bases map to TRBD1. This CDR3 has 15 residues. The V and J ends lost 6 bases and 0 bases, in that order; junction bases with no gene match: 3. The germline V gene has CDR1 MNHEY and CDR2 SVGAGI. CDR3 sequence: CASSRTGTNTGELFF. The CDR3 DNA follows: TGTGCCAGCAGCCGGACAGGGACGAACACCGGGGAGCTGTTTTTT.

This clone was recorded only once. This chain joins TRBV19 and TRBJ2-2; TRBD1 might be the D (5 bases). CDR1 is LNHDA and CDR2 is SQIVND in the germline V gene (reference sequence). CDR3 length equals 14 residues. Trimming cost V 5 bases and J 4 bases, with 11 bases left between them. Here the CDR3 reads CASSPRTLTGELFF. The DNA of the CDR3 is TGTGCCAGTAGTCCCCGGACACTCACCGGGGAGCTGTTTTTT.

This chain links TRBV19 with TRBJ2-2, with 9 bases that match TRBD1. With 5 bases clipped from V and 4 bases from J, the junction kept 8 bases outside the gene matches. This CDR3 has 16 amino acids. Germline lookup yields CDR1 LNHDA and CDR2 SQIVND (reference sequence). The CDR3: CASSFSGQGPTGELFF. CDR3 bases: TGTGCCAGTAGTTTTTCGGGACAGGGACCCACCGGGGAGCTGTTTTTT.

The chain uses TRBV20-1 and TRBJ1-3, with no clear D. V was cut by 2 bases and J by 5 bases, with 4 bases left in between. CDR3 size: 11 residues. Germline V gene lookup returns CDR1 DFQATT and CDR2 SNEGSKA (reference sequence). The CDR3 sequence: CSARYRNTIYF. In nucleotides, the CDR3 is TGCAGTGCTAGATACCGAAACACCATATATTTT.

The CDR3 region has the DNA TGTGCCTGGAGTGGGGGGACTTACTACTCTGGAAACACCATATATTTT. Amino acids: CAWSGGTYYSGNTIYF. The rearrangement links TRBV30 to TRBJ1-3, with D possibly matching TRBD1 (5 bases). V was pared by 1 base and J by 0 bases, with 13 bases between. Germline CDR1 is GTSNPN and CDR2 is SVGIG (reference sequence). CDR3 length: 16 residues. The full variable domain, completed using reference TRBV30 and TRBJ1-3, is SQTIHQWPATLVQPVGSPLSLECTVEGTSNPNLYWYRQAAGRGLQLLFYSVGIGQISSEVPQNLSASRPQDRQFILSSKKLLLSDSGFYLCAWSGGTYYSGNTIYFGEGSWLTVV.